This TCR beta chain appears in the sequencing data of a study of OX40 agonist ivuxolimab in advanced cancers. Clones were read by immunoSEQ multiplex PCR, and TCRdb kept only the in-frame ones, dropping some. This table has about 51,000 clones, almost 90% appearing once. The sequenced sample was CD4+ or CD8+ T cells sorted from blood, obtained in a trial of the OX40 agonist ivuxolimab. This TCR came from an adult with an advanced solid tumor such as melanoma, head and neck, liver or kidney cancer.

Written as DNA, the CDR3 is TGTGCCAGCAGAGACCGGGACGGCTCCTACGAGCAGTACTTC. Protein product: CASRDRDGSYEQYF. The chain combines TRBV6-1 with TRBJ2-7; D is tentatively TRBD1 or TRBD2 (5 bases each). V dropped 6 bases and J dropped 0 bases, with 12 bases sitting between them. The V gene's germline CDR1 is MNHNS and CDR2 SASEGT. The CDR3 consists of 14 residues.